Following are 11 T cell receptor beta chains from one sample sequenced in a study of shared clonotypes between healthy human individuals. Produced via immunoSEQ multiplex PCR; TCRdb's table is partial and in-frame only. The profile shows approximately 2.4 million clones, roughly 95% of them singletons. Sequenced input: naive CD4+ T cells sorted from blood. As for subset: CD45RA+ positively selected. The receptors shown here come from a young man in good health.

J is TRBJ2-2 and V is TRBV15; 9 bases are shared with TRBD1. Per the germline V gene, CDR1 is LNHNV and CDR2 is YYDKDF (reference sequence). The CDR3 is 16 residues long. Losses at the gene ends were 3 bases for V and 6 bases for J; bases not matched to a gene: 8. The CDR3 here is CATSRPQGAIPGELFF. Written as DNA, the CDR3 is TGTGCCACCAGCAGGCCACAGGGGGCTATACCCGGGGAGCTGTTTTTT.

This CDR3 reads CASSPSVGGVYGYTF. The DNA for the CDR3 is TGCGCCAGCAGCCCATCCGTGGGGGGCGTCTATGGCTACACCTTC. The chain links TRBV5-1 to TRBJ1-2; D may be TRBD1 (6 bases). The V end was cut by 4 bases, the J end by 4 bases, with 17 bases between. The CDR3 runs 15 residues. Germline CDR1 is SGHRS and CDR2 is YFSETQ.

V usage is TRBV25-1 and J usage is TRBJ2-3, with 11 bases that match TRBD2. CDR3 length: 15 residues. V lost 3 bases and J lost 6; bases outside the gene matches: 5. Germline lookup yields CDR1 MGHDK and CDR2 SYGVNS. CDR3 sequence reads: CASSELAGGLDTQYF. CDR3 DNA sequence: TGTGCCAGCAGTGAGCTAGCGGGAGGTTTGGATACGCAGTATTTT. The entire variable domain, with the rest obtained from reference TRBV25-1 and TRBJ2-3, is as follows: EADIYQTPRYLVIGTGKKITLECSQTMGHDKMYWYQQDPGMELHLIHYSYGVNSTEKGDLSSESTVSRIRTEHFPLTLESARPSHTSQYLCASSELAGGLDTQYFGPGTRLTVL.

The J gene is TRBJ1-1, the V gene TRBV5-6; possible D gene TRBD1, 6 bases. The ends were cut back, 6 bases at V and 0 bases at J, with 9 bases in the middle. The CDR3 sequence is 13 residues long. Germline CDR1 is SGHDT and CDR2 is YYEEEE. CDR3 protein: CASTGQMNTEAFF. The CDR3 DNA is TGTGCCAGCACAGGACAGATGAACACTGAAGCTTTCTTT.

This chain links TRBV2 with TRBJ2-7; D is possibly TRBD2 (5 bases). Germline V lookup: CDR1 SNHLY, CDR2 FYNNEI. The CDR3 contains 16 residues. V lost 3 bases and J lost 4, with 19 bases in between. CDR3 sequence (DNA): TGTGCCAGCAGTGACTTAGTGAGCAGGAGGTTTTACGAGCAGTACTTC. This codes for CASSDLVSRRFYEQYF.

On this clone itself: This sample includes further DNA sequences coding for the same CDR3. V is TRBV4-3 and J is TRBJ2-7; no definite D call. Germline V gene data show CDR1 as LGHNA and CDR2 as YSLEER. This CDR3 has 12 residues. V dropped 0 bases and J dropped 4 bases, with 4 bases sitting between them. Written as DNA, the CDR3 is TGCGCCAGCAGCCAAGATGGATACGAGCAGTACTTC. It yields the protein CASSQDGYEQYF.

For this clone: Mismatch with germline at one junction end may stem from a read error. The gene calls are TRBV23-1 and TRBJ1-5; D may be TRBD1 (5 bases). TRBV23-1 is filed as an ORF, its function uncertain. The CDR3 spans 17 residues. CDR3 DNA: TGCGCCAGCAGTGAATCCGCGTCGAGGGGCCTCAATCAGCCCCAGCATTTT. It specifies CASSESASRGLNQPQHF.

The J gene is TRBJ1-5, the V gene TRBV28; 7 bases are shared with TRBD1. V lost 6 bases to trimming and J lost 3 bases; unmatched junction nucleotides: 5. Germline V gives CDR1 MDHEN, CDR2 SYDVKM. There are 14 residues in the CDR3. In DNA form, the CDR3 reads TGTGCCAGCAGCTCGGGACAGCCCAATCAGCCCCAGCATTTT. It codes for CASSSGQPNQPQHF.

The chain has TRBV29-1 and TRBJ2-3; D possibly corresponds to TRBD2 (6 bases). This CDR3 contains 15 residues. V shed 7 bases and J shed 6 bases, with 23 bases lying between them. Germline V gives CDR1 SQVTM, CDR2 ANQGSEA. CDR3 in DNA: TGCAGCGCAACAAACCGGGACTTAGCTTGGGATACGCAGTATTTT. Protein sequence: CSATNRDLAWDTQYF.

The rearrangement uses TRBV9 and TRBJ1-2; D perhaps matches TRBD1 (6 bases). This CDR3 spans 14 amino acids. In germline, CDR1 is SGDLS, CDR2 YYNGEE. Trimming took off 0 bases at V and 4 bases at J, with 10 bases between the two ends. The CDR3 is CASSVVDSLYGYTF. CDR3 nucleotides: TGTGCCAGCAGCGTAGTGGACAGCCTCTATGGCTACACCTTC. The whole variable domain, filled in from reference TRBV9 and TRBJ1-2, reads DSGVTQTPKHLITATGQRVTLRCSPRSGDLSVYWYQQSLDQGLQFLIQYYNGEERAKGNILERFSAQQFPDLHSELNLSSLELGDSALYFCASSVVDSLYGYTFGSGTRLTVV.

V gene TRBV5-4 combines with J gene TRBJ1-1; D remains ambiguous. The CDR3 loop spans 13 amino acids. Per germline, CDR1 SGHNT and CDR2 YYREEE (reference sequence). With 2 bases removed from V and 5 bases from J, the gap between germline ends came to 10 bases. CDR3 sequence: CASSFNWLTEAFF. Here the CDR3 DNA reads TGTGCCAGCAGCTTCAACTGGCTGACTGAAGCTTTCTTT.